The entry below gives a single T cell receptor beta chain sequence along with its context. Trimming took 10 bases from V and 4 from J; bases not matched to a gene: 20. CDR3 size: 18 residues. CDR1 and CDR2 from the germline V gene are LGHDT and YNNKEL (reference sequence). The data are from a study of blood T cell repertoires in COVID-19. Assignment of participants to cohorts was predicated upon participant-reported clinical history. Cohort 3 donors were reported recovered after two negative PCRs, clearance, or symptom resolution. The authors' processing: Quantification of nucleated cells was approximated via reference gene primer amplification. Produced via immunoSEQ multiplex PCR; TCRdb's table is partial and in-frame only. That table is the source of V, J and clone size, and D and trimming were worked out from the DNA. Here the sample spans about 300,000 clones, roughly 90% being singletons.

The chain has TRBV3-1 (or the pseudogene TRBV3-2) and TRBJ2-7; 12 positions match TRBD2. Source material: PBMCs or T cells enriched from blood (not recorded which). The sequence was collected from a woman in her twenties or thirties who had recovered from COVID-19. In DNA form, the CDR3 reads TGTGCCACTTATCAGGGCTGGCTAGCGGGAGGGCACTGTTACGAGCAGTACTTC. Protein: CATYQGWLAGGHCYEQYF.